The source of this T cell receptor (beta chain) is a study of blood T cells in healthy people across ages. Points from the study as a whole: The recorded TCR beta diversity per million T cells decreased in a roughly linear manner with age.

This CDR3 contains 15 residues. Germline V gene sequence: CDR1 SEHNR, CDR2 FQNEAQ (reference sequence). As concerns this clonotype: The antigen is not known. Given a much more abundant clone one base away, this may be a read error.

Primers used in a second PCR of roughly 7 to 12 cycles were a sample-barcoded 5' primer and a J-beta primer mix. TCRdb used MiXCR to reprocess the 5' RACE reads, holding one entry per CDR3 protein. The sample holds hundreds of thousands of distinct CDR3 sequences, more than 25% seen once. The TCR comes from a woman at least 80 years old in good health. Input material: blood. The rearrangement uses TRBV7-9 and TRBJ2-7, with a weak D call TRBD1 (6 bases). The CDR3 is CAGSLERGYSYEQYF. In DNA, the CDR3 is TGTGCCGGCAGCTTAGAAAGGGGGTATTCCTACGAGCAGTACTTC.